Below are 19 T cell receptor beta chains sequenced from a single sample in a study of T-cell memory formation after mild COVID-19. One entry per CDR3 protein, called by TCRdb with MiXCR from the 5' RACE reads. Of 170,000 or so distinct CDR3 sequences listed, roughly 23% are singletons. Sequences were obtained from PBMCs or a T cell subset sorted from them (not recorded which). These receptors were collected from an adult woman who had mild COVID-19 (a few samples of this study predate the infection). Cell type and time point are not known.

This clonotype occurred a few times. This chain links TRBV7-8 with TRBJ2-5; D possibly uses TRBD1 or TRBD2 (5 bases each). The CDR3 runs to 16 residues. Germline CDR1 is SGHVS and CDR2 is FQNEAQ. Trimming left V 5 bases short and J 5 bases short, with 21 bases between. CDR3 residues: CASSPPRLWDPETQYF. The CDR3 region has the DNA TGTGCCAGCAGCCCCCCCCGTTTATGGGACCCGGAGACCCAGTACTTC.

Only a few counts were recorded for this clonotype. The chain employs TRBV12-3 or TRBV12-4 and TRBJ1-1; D not certain. This CDR3 spans 15 amino acids. Trimming took 6 bases from V and 1 from J, leaving 15 bases between them. The CDR3 DNA reads as TGTGCCAGCAGGACGACCATGGCGGCGAACACTGAAGCTTTCTTT. Translating it yields CASRTTMAANTEAFF.

The rearrangement links TRBV7-9 to TRBJ1-2; TRBD1 matches 7 bases. This CDR3 is built from 16 residues. Germline V gene lookup returns CDR1 SEHNR and CDR2 FQNEAQ (reference sequence). V shed 1 base and J 3 bases; nucleotides not matched to a gene: 8. CDR3 nucleotide sequence: TGTGCCAGCAGCTTAGACCCCGTCAGGGGGGACTATGGCTACACCTTC. This gives the protein CASSLDPVRGDYGYTF.

In this sample, this clonotype turned up a few times. The V and J genes are TRBV27 and TRBJ2-3; 8 bases align to TRBD1. The germline V gene encodes CDR1 MNHEY and CDR2 SMNVEV (reference sequence). The CDR3 length is 15 residues. V lost 1 base, J lost 6 bases, and 6 bases stayed unmatched. CDR3 in amino acids: CASSLWAGGPDTQYF. The CDR3 DNA follows: TGTGCCAGCAGTTTATGGGCAGGGGGCCCCGATACGCAGTATTTT.

This clonotype has a handful of counts. The chain is built from TRBV5-6 and TRBJ1-1; possibly TRBD1 for D (5 bases). This CDR3 is 14 amino acids long. Deletions cut 4 bases from V and 1 base from J, with 11 bases between. The germline gives CDR1 SGHDT, CDR2 YYEEEE. The chain's CDR3 is CASSRGRQNTEAFF. CDR3 sequence (DNA): TGTGCCAGCAGCCGGGGACGGCAGAACACTGAAGCTTTCTTT.

This clonotype was picked up a small number of times. The V gene is TRBV7-2, the J gene TRBJ1-4; no firm D call. The CDR3 length is 13 residues. Germline V lookup: CDR1 SGHTA, CDR2 FQGNSA. V dropped 2 bases and J dropped 8 bases, with 9 bases sitting between them. CDR3 DNA: TGTGCCAGCAGCTTATCCGGGGAGGAAAAACTGTTTTTT. Amino acids: CASSLSGEEKLFF.

In this sample, this clonotype turned up a few times. CDR3 bases: TGTGCCAGCAGTGCCGGGACCTCCGAGCAGTACTTC. Translation: CASSAGTSEQYF. The V and J genes are TRBV12-3 or TRBV12-4 and TRBJ2-7; D possibly uses TRBD1 or TRBD2 (5 bases each). The CDR3 runs to 12 residues. Trimming stripped 5 bases from V and 6 bases from J, with 11 bases between.

As regards this clonotype: This may be a read error, as it is one base from a much larger clone. The chain employs TRBV14 and TRBJ1-1, with 8 nucleotides matching TRBD1. With V trimmed by 4 bases and J by 1 base, 2 bases remained unmatched. CDR3 size: 14 residues. Per germline, CDR1 SGHDN and CDR2 FVKESK. The CDR3 is CASSPGQANTEAFF. CDR3 sequence (DNA): TGTGCCAGCAGCCCGGGACAGGCGAACACTGAAGCTTTCTTT.

Many counts were recorded for this clonotype. The genes are TRBV7-9 and TRBJ2-7; D may be TRBD1 (7 bases). The V gene's germline CDR1 is SEHNR and CDR2 FQNEAQ (reference sequence). This CDR3 has 16 amino acids. Trimming removed 5 bases at V and 1 base at J, with 18 bases between. CDR3 coding DNA: TGTGCCAGCAGCCCTACCTCAGGGGGGAAATCCTACGAGCAGTACTTC. This gives the protein CASSPTSGGKSYEQYF.

This chain links TRBV4-3 with TRBJ2-1; D unclear. Germline CDR1 and CDR2: LGHNA and YSLEER. The CDR3 covers 14 residues. V gave up 4 bases and J gave up 3 bases, with 10 bases separating them. The CDR3 region has the DNA TGCGCCAGCAGCCCGAGGACCGTCTACAATGAGCAGTTCTTC. It yields the protein CASSPRTVYNEQFF.

The gene calls are TRBV18 and TRBJ2-4; 7 bases are shared with TRBD1. CDR3 length: 15 amino acids. V shed 4 bases and J 2 bases; nucleotides not matched to a gene: 5. Germline CDR1 reads KGHSH; CDR2 reads LQKENI. CDR3 nucleotides: TGTGCCAGCTCACAGGGGGCCTTAACCAAAAACATTCAGTACTTC. Translated, it gives CASSQGALTKNIQYF.

This clonotype was observed a few times. The chain joins TRBV5-5 to TRBJ1-1, with TRBD1 matching over 7 bases. The CDR3 sequence is 18 residues long. The junction had 14 bases not matched to a gene; V was cut back by 0 bases and J by 3 bases. The germline gives CDR1 SGHKS, CDR2 YYEKEE (reference sequence). The CDR3 DNA reads as TGTGCCAGCAGCTTGGCCCCCTTACAGGGGCCTCGAGACACTGAAGCTTTCTTT. Translation gives CASSLAPLQGPRDTEAFF.

By share, this clonotype ranks as medium-sized (0.01 to 0.1%). V and J are TRBV20-1 and TRBJ1-2, with D perhaps TRBD1 (6 bases). CDR1 DFQATT and CDR2 SNEGSKA come from the germline V gene (reference sequence). The CDR3 is made up of 12 amino acids. Trimming left V 1 base short and J 6 bases short, with 9 bases between. The chain's CDR3 is CSARVPGDGYTF. The CDR3 nucleotides are TGCAGTGCTAGAGTCCCAGGGGATGGCTACACCTTC.

The chain joins TRBV9 to TRBJ2-7, with 8 bases identical to TRBD1. V was pared by 2 bases and J by 4 bases, with 8 bases of the junction left unmatched. From germline, CDR1 is SGDLS and CDR2 YYNGEE. CDR3 size: 15 residues. The CDR3 DNA is TGTGCCAGCAGCGTGTCACCGGGACAGGCTTACGAGCAGTACTTC. Translating gives CASSVSPGQAYEQYF.

The chain couples TRBV15 to TRBJ1-1; D is undetermined. The CDR3 is 16 residues long. Per the germline V gene, CDR1 is LNHNV and CDR2 is YYDKDF (reference sequence). V lost 1 base and J 1 base, leaving 13 bases between the germline ends. CDR3 sequence (DNA): TGTGCCACCAGCAGAGCTAGAGGACGTACGAACACTGAAGCTTTCTTT. Translating gives CATSRARGRTNTEAFF.

In this sample, this clonotype turned up a few times. The chain combines TRBV4-1 with TRBJ1-2; D possibly corresponds to TRBD1 (5 bases). The V end was cut by 0 bases, the J end by 4 bases, with 12 bases between. The CDR3 totals 15 residues. Germline CDR1 MGHRA, CDR2 YSYEKL. Written as DNA, the CDR3 is TGCGCCAGCAGCCAAGATCGGGGGGAGAGCTATGGCTACACCTTC. Its protein is CASSQDRGESYGYTF.

The gene calls are TRBV20-1 and TRBJ2-5; possibly TRBD2 for D (5 bases). The CDR3 sequence is 15 residues long. Per germline, CDR1 DFQATT and CDR2 SNEGSKA (reference sequence). V shed 1 base and J shed 4 bases, with 16 bases lying between them. The chain's CDR3 is CSARALMPEGETQYF. The CDR3 DNA is TGCAGTGCTAGAGCCCTTATGCCAGAGGGAGAGACCCAGTACTTC.

J is TRBJ2-7 and V is TRBV9; 9 bases are shared with TRBD2. V was pared by 0 bases and J by 0 bases, with 4 bases of the junction left unmatched. Germline V gene lookup returns CDR1 SGDLS and CDR2 YYNGEE. The CDR3 sequence is 16 residues long. Here the CDR3 reads CASSVDGGGASYEQYF. Written as DNA, the CDR3 is TGTGCCAGCAGCGTAGATGGCGGGGGGGCCTCCTACGAGCAGTACTTC.

The J gene is TRBJ1-1, the V gene TRBV6-6; tentatively, D is TRBD1 (6 bases). This CDR3 is built from 15 residues. Germline-derived CDR1 and CDR2 are MNHNY and SVGAGI (reference sequence). V was pared by 4 bases and J by 1 base, with 13 bases between. The CDR3 loop reads CASSFREGGNTEAFF. The CDR3 nucleotides read TGTGCCAGCAGTTTCAGGGAGGGGGGGAACACTGAAGCTTTCTTT.